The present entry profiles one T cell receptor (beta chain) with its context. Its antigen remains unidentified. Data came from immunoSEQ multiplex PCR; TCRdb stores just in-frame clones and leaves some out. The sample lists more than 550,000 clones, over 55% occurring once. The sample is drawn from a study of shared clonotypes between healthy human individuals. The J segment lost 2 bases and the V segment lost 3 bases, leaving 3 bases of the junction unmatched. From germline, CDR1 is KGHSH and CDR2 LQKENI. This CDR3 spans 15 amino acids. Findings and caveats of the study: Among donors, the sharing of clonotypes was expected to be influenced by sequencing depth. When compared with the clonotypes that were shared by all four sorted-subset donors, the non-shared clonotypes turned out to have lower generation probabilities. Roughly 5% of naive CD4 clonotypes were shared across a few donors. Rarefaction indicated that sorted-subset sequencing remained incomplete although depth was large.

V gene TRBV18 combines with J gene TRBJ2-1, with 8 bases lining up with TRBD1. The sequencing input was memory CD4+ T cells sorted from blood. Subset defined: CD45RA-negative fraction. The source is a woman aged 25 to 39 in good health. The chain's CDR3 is CASSPGQGTYNEQFF. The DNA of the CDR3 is TGTGCCAGCTCACCCGGACAGGGAACCTACAATGAGCAGTTCTTC.